This T cell receptor (beta chain) was retrieved from a study of blood T cell repertoires in COVID-19. Looking at the study overall: Samples representing acute and convalescent COVID-19 were sourced from the United States, Italy and Spain. Nucleic acid was either cDNA or gDNA, and it came from T cells, B-cell-depleted T cells, or PBMCs.

This clone turned up a few times. Study processing details: Reference gene primer amplification gave nucleated cell count estimates. Data came from immunoSEQ multiplex PCR; TCRdb stores just in-frame clones and leaves some out. That table gives V, J and clone size, and the DNA gave D and trimming. Found here are hundreds of thousands of clones, around four fifths of them singletons; the top ten hold over 3.5%. The germline V gene encodes CDR1 MDHEN and CDR2 SYDVKM. The V gene lost 5 bases and the J gene lost 2 bases, with 16 bases spanning the gap. This CDR3 has 16 amino acids. The origin of this receptor is a woman aged 70-85 years with acute or convalescent COVID-19. The chain links TRBV28 to TRBJ1-5; D is perhaps TRBD1 (6 bases). Material for sequencing was peripheral blood. CDR3: CASSSSAGARNQPQHF. DNA for the CDR3: TGTGCCAGCAGTAGTTCGGCGGGGGCGCGCAATCAGCCCCAGCATTTT.